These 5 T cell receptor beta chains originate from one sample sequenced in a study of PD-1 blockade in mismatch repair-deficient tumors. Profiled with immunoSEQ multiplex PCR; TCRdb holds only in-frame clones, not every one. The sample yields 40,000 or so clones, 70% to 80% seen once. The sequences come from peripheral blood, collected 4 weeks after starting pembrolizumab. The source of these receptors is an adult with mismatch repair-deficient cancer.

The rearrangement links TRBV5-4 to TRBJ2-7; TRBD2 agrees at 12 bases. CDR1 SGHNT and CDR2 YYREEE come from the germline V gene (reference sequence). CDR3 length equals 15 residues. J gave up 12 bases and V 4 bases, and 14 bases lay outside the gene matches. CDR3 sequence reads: CASSQDLASGRASYF. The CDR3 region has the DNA TGTGCCAGCAGCCAAGATTTGGCTAGCGGGAGGGCTTCGTACTTC.

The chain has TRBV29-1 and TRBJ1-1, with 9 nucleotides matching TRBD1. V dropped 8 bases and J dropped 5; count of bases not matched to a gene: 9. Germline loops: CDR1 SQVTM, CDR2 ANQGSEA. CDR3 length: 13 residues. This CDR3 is CSIDRGKGTEAFF. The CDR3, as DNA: TGCAGCATCGACAGGGGGAAGGGAACTGAAGCTTTCTTT.

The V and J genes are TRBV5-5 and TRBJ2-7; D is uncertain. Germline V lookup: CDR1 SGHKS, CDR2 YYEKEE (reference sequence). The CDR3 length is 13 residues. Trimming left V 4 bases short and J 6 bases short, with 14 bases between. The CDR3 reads CASSSNFPLEQYF. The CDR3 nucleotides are TGTGCCAGCAGCAGTAATTTCCCCCTCGAGCAGTACTTC.

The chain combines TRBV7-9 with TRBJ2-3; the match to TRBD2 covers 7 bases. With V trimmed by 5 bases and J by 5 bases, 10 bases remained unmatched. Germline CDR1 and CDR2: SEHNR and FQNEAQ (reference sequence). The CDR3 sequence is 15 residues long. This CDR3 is CASSPIGSGGDTQYF. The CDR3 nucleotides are TGTGCCAGCAGCCCCATTGGATCGGGGGGAGATACGCAGTATTTT.

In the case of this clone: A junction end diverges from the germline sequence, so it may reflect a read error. This chain's CDR3 is CASSPRAGGNVLTF. CDR3 nucleotides: TGTGCCAGCTCACCCCGGGCTGGGGGCAACGTCCTGACTTTC. The rearrangement uses TRBV28 and TRBJ2-6; TRBD1 or TRBD2 may be the D gene (5 bases each). The CDR3 contains 14 residues. Germline V gene sequence: CDR1 MDHEN, CDR2 SYDVKM. Full variable domain (remainder filled in from reference TRBV28 and TRBJ2-6): DVKVTQSSRYLVKRTGEKVFLECVQDMDHENMFWYRQDPGLGLRLIYFSYDVKMKEKGDIPEGYSVSREKKERFSLILESASTNQTSMYLCASSPRAGGNVLTFGAGSRLTVL.